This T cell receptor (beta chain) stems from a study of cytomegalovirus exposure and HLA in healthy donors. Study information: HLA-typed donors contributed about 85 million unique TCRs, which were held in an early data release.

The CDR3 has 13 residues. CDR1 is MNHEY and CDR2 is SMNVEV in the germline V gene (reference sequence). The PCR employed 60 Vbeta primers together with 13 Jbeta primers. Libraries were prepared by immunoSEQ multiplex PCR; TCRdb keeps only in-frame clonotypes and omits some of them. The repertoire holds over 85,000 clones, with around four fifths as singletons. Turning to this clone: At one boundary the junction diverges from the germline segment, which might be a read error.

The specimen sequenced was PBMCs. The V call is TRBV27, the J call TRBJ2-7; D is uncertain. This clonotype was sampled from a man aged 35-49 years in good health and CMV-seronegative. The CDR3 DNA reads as TGTGCCAGCAGTTCCCAGACTTCCTACGAGCAGTGCTTC. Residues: CASSSQTSYEQCF.